One T cell receptor beta chain is described in this entry. What it binds is not known. Unique molecular identifiers were present on cDNA, and template switching added a universal primer site. TCRdb re-called the 5' RACE reads through MiXCR, storing one row per CDR3 protein. The data contain around 470,000 distinct CDR3 sequences, 14% of them singletons. V gave up 5 bases and J gave up 3 bases, with 14 bases separating them. The CDR3 has 14 residues. Germline lookup yields CDR1 LNHDA and CDR2 SQIVND (reference sequence). This sample stems from a study of identical twins. General observations from the study: Weaker excess twin sharing was seen among beta out-of-frame sequences. Out-of-frame alpha sequences that twins shared showed excess low generation probability.

These data also featured in a second study, about yellow fever vaccine responses in identical twins.

The chain employs TRBV19 and TRBJ2-7; D gene uncertain. Sequencing input: CD4+ T cells sorted from blood. This clonotype was sampled from a young woman in good health. DNA of the CDR3: TGTGCCAGTAGTGTTGAACACGAAATCTACGAGCAGTACTTC. It yields the protein CASSVEHEIYEQYF.